These 21 T cell receptor beta chains were all obtained from the same sample, sequenced in a study of blood T cell repertoires in COVID-19. TCRdb's copy holds only in-frame clones and misses some; the assay was immunoSEQ multiplex PCR. The sample holds around 250,000 clones, roughly 81% seen once. Material for sequencing was PBMCs or T cells enriched from blood (not recorded which). These receptors were obtained from a woman aged 50 to 60 who had been exposed to COVID-19.

In nucleotides, the CDR3 is TGTGCCAGCGGGGTTCCGGGGATTGAGGGGGAGCTGTTTTTT. Protein: CASGVPGIEGELFF. The chain combines TRBV3-1 (or the pseudogene TRBV3-2) with TRBJ2-2; D perhaps matches TRBD2 (5 bases). Between the trimmed V and J ends, which lost 8 bases and 8 bases, there was a span of 18 bases. The CDR3 contains 14 residues. CDR1 is LGHDT and CDR2 is YNNKEL in the germline V gene (reference sequence).

The rearrangement joins TRBV19 to TRBJ2-5; tentative D call: TRBD1 (6 bases). V was clipped by 5 bases and J by 5 bases, with 12 bases between them. This CDR3 region has 13 residues. CDR1 and CDR2 from the germline V gene are LNHDA and SQIVND (reference sequence). The CDR3 region is CASSRVQGETQYF. DNA of the CDR3: TGTGCCAGTAGTCGCGTGCAGGGGGAGACCCAGTACTTC.

This clone was observed once. The J gene is TRBJ1-2, the V gene TRBV28; D is unresolved. Trimming shortened V by 4 bases and J by 3 bases, and 15 bases separated the two germline ends. The CDR3 covers 15 residues. Per the germline V gene, CDR1 is MDHEN and CDR2 is SYDVKM. The chain's CDR3 is CASSSYSGSHYGYTF. In DNA, the CDR3 is TGTGCCAGCAGTTCGTACTCAGGCTCCCACTATGGCTACACCTTC.

The chain links TRBV28 to TRBJ1-1; no reliable D call. CDR1 is MDHEN, CDR2 SYDVKM, per germline. CDR3 size: 11 residues. The V end was cut by 6 bases, the J end by 7 bases, with 9 bases between. The CDR3 loop reads CASRGLFEAFF. The CDR3 DNA sequence: TGTGCCAGCAGAGGACTGTTTGAAGCTTTCTTT.

The chain joins TRBV6-2 or TRBV6-3 to TRBJ2-7; D might be TRBD1 (6 bases). The germline V gene encodes CDR1 MNHEY and CDR2 SVGEGT. This CDR3 spans 15 amino acids. V dropped 3 bases and J dropped 7 bases, with 19 bases sitting between them. CDR3 sequence reads: CASSYSGATLREQYF. CDR3 sequence (DNA): TGTGCCAGCAGTTATTCAGGGGCCACCCTACGTGAGCAGTACTTC.

The chain links TRBV5-1 to TRBJ1-3, with D possibly matching TRBD1 (5 bases). Trimming pared 4 bases from V and 0 bases from J, leaving 11 bases between. The length of the CDR3 is 15 residues. Germline V CDR1 and CDR2: SGHRS, YFSETQ. The CDR3 DNA reads as TGCGCCAGCAGCCCGGACGGGGGCTCTGGAAACACCATATATTTT. Protein: CASSPDGGSGNTIYF.

V usage is TRBV3-1 (or the pseudogene TRBV3-2) and J usage is TRBJ2-3, with TRBD2 matching over 12 bases. CDR3 size: 23 residues. Germline V gene lookup returns CDR1 LGHDT and CDR2 YNNKEL (reference sequence). V lost 0 bases to trimming and J lost 1 base; unmatched junction nucleotides: 20. The CDR3 protein is CASSQEATSGSCVPIGCTDTQYF. The CDR3 region has the DNA TGTGCCAGCAGCCAAGAAGCGACTAGCGGGAGTTGCGTTCCCATTGGTTGCACAGATACGCAGTATTTT.

The chain's CDR3 is CASSVSQYFTGELFF. CDR3 nucleotide sequence: TGTGCCAGCAGCGTTTCACAGTACTTCACCGGGGAGCTGTTTTTT. The gene calls are TRBV9 and TRBJ2-2; D unresolved. The V end lost 2 bases, the J end lost 4 bases, and 12 bases lay between the germline ends. The length of the CDR3 is 15 residues. Per germline, CDR1 SGDLS and CDR2 YYNGEE.

This rearrangement joins TRBV6-5 to TRBJ1-2; a weak D match, TRBD1 (5 bases). Germline CDR1 is MNHEY and CDR2 is SVGAGI. Trimming stripped 2 bases from V and 2 bases from J, with 9 bases between. The CDR3 contains 14 residues. The chain's CDR3 is CASSYGRVNYGYTF. CDR3 nucleotides: TGTGCCAGCAGTTACGGCAGGGTAAACTATGGCTACACCTTC.

The chain couples TRBV24-1 to TRBJ2-5; D ambiguous. V was shortened by 5 bases and J by 2 bases, with 8 bases between the two germline ends. CDR1 and CDR2 from the germline V gene are KGHDR and SFDVKD. This CDR3 is built from 13 residues. The DNA for the CDR3 is TGTGCCACCAGTGTGGCAGCGCAAGAGACCCAGTACTTC. Translated, it gives CATSVAAQETQYF.

The J gene is TRBJ1-1, the V gene TRBV7-2; 10 positions match TRBD1. CDR3 length: 16 residues. Germline loops: CDR1 SGHTA, CDR2 FQGNSA. After removal of 4 bases from V and 7 bases from J, the junction contained 12 bases not matched to a gene. The CDR3 region has the DNA TGTGCCAGCAGCTCGACCAATGGGGGACAGGGGCTTGAAGCTTTCTTT. This sequence encodes CASSSTNGGQGLEAFF. Full variable domain (outside the CDR3, taken from reference TRBV7-2 and TRBJ1-1): GAGVSQSPSNKVTEKGKDVELRCDPISGHTALYWYRQSLGQGLEFLIYFQGNSAPDKSGLPSDRFSAERTGGSVSTLTIQRTQQEDSAVYLCASSSTNGGQGLEAFFGQGTRLTVV.

The sample holds one count of this clone. This sequence joins TRBV5-6 and TRBJ1-4, with D possibly TRBD1 on 6 matching bases. The CDR3 length is 14 residues. V was trimmed by 4 bases and J by 7 bases, leaving 14 bases between them. Germline assignment: CDR1 SGHDT and CDR2 YYEEEE. The CDR3: CASSLQGSSEKLFF. DNA of the CDR3: TGTGCCAGCAGCCTACAGGGAAGCAGTGAAAAACTGTTTTTT.

CDR3 sequence (DNA): TGTGCCAGCACCTCCCTGGGGGGGGCCCCCGCTTTCTTT. Encoded protein: CASTSLGGAPAFF. The chain links TRBV2 to TRBJ1-1; D may be TRBD1 (6 bases). The CDR3 sequence is 13 residues long. CDR1 and CDR2 from the germline V gene are SNHLY and FYNNEI. V was clipped by 7 bases and J by 11 bases, with 20 bases between them.

The V gene is TRBV20-1, the J gene TRBJ1-2, with D possibly TRBD1 on 6 matching bases. Trimming took off 3 bases at V and 4 bases at J, with 15 bases between the two ends. CDR1 and CDR2 (germline): DFQATT, SNEGSKA (reference sequence). The CDR3 contains 14 residues. CDR3 nucleotides: TGCAGTGCTAGTTACGTACAGGGCCGCTATGGCTACACCTTC. It codes for CSASYVQGRYGYTF.

The chain joins TRBV11-3 to TRBJ2-2, with D perhaps matching TRBD2 (6 bases). V shed 5 bases and J shed 3 bases, with 10 bases lying between them. CDR3 length equals 14 residues. Germline V gene data show CDR1 as SGHNT and CDR2 as YENEEA. The CDR3: CASSPWGDTGELFF. The CDR3 region has the DNA TGTGCCAGCAGCCCCTGGGGGGACACCGGGGAGCTGTTTTTT.

CDR3: CATSRRLAGGTDTQYF. The CDR3 coding sequence is TGTGCCACCAGCAGAAGACTAGCGGGGGGCACAGATACGCAGTATTTT. The chain has TRBV15 and TRBJ2-3; 12 bases are shared with TRBD2. Germline V gene data show CDR1 as LNHNV and CDR2 as YYDKDF (reference sequence). Trimming at V came to 2 bases and at J to 1 base, leaving 1 base not matched to a gene. The CDR3 is made up of 16 amino acids.

V is TRBV19 and J is TRBJ1-1; 11 bases map to TRBD1. The CDR3 runs to 15 residues. CDR1 is LNHDA and CDR2 is SQIVND in the germline V gene (reference sequence). The J segment lost 5 bases and the V segment lost 6 bases, leaving 8 bases of the junction unmatched. The CDR3 region has the DNA TGTGCCAGTAGGCGCGGGACAGGGGGTGGTACTGAAGCTTTCTTT. As protein: CASRRGTGGGTEAFF.

The table lists this clone with a few counts. V usage is TRBV5-1 and J usage is TRBJ1-4; no clear D gene. Germline CDR1 is SGHRS and CDR2 is YFSETQ. The CDR3 is 15 amino acids. Deletions cut 4 bases from V and 0 bases from J, with 10 bases between. The CDR3 spells CASSDTFATNEKLFF. DNA for the CDR3: TGCGCCAGCAGCGACACCTTTGCAACTAATGAAAAACTGTTTTTT.

The V gene is TRBV7-2, the J gene TRBJ2-7, with 7 bases that match TRBD2. Losses at the gene ends were 5 bases for V and 5 bases for J; bases not matched to a gene: 9. Germline V lookup: CDR1 SGHTA, CDR2 FQGNSA. CDR3 length equals 14 residues. The CDR3 DNA reads TGTGCCAGCAGCCCTACTAGCGTTAGGGACGAGCAGTACTTC. It encodes CASSPTSVRDEQYF.

The chain carries TRBV27 and TRBJ2-6, with 7 bases lining up with TRBD2. CDR3 length: 17 residues. V was clipped by 4 bases and J by 2 bases; unmatched bases: 8. Germline CDR1 and CDR2: MNHEY and SMNVEV (reference sequence). The CDR3 loop is CASSSAGATTGANVLTF. The DNA of the CDR3 is TGTGCCAGCAGTTCGGCGGGAGCTACCACTGGGGCCAACGTCCTGACTTTC. Full variable domain (outside the CDR3, taken from reference TRBV27 and TRBJ2-6): EAQVTQNPRYLITVTGKKLTVTCSQNMNHEYMSWYRQDPGLGLRQIYYSMNVEVTDKGDVPEGYKVSRKEKRNFPLILESPSPNQTSLYFCASSSAGATTGANVLTFGAGSRLTVL.

This clone was seen only a few times. The chain uses TRBV7-2 and TRBJ2-6; 9 bases line up with TRBD1. Germline assignment: CDR1 SGHTA and CDR2 FQGNSA. With 5 bases clipped from V and 4 bases from J, the junction kept 15 bases outside the gene matches. CDR3 size: 19 residues. This chain's CDR3 is CASSRTGTGPLLGANVLTF. For the CDR3, the DNA is TGTGCCAGCAGCCGGACCGGGACAGGGCCTCTTCTCGGGGCCAACGTCCTGACTTTC.